This TCR beta chain stems from a study of CD4 and CD8 cells across lung adenocarcinoma regions. From germline, CDR1 is MRHNA and CDR2 SNTAGT. Trimming left V 6 bases short and J 13 bases short, with 19 bases between. The CDR3 totals 13 residues. Donors had localized lung adenocarcinoma, a non-small cell lung cancer. TCRdb recomputed calls from the PCR reads with MiXCR, one row per CDR3 protein. The top ten hold approximately 20% of the sample, which has fewer than 10,000 distinct CDR3 sequences, around 50% seen once. The TCR originated in a female donor with lung adenocarcinoma. The CD4 and CD8 labels of this study may be unreliable. The rearrangement joins TRBV6-4 to TRBJ2-4; D uncertain. Specimen: CD4+ T cells from the margin of a lung tumor. The CDR3 DNA is TGTGCCAGCAGAGAAGTAGCCAAAAACACCCAGTACTTC. Protein product: CASREVAKNTQYF.